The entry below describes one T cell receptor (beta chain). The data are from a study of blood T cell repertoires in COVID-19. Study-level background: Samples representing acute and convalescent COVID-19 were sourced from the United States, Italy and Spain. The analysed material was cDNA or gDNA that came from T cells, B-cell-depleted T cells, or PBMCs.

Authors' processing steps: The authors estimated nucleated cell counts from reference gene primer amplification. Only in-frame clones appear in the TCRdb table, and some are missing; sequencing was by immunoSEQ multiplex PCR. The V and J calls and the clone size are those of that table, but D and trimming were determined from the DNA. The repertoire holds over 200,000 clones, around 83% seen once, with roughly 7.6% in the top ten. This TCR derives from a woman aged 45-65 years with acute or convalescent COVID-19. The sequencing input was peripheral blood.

For the CDR3, the DNA is TGTGCCAGCACCTCACGACAGGGGGCTAGAACAGATACGCAGTATTTT. This sequence encodes CASTSRQGARTDTQYF. V usage is TRBV25-1 and J usage is TRBJ2-3; 10 bases fit TRBD1. Unmatched junction bases numbered 10, after V lost 7 bases and J lost 3 bases. Germline assignment: CDR1 MGHDK and CDR2 SYGVNS. This CDR3 is built from 16 residues.